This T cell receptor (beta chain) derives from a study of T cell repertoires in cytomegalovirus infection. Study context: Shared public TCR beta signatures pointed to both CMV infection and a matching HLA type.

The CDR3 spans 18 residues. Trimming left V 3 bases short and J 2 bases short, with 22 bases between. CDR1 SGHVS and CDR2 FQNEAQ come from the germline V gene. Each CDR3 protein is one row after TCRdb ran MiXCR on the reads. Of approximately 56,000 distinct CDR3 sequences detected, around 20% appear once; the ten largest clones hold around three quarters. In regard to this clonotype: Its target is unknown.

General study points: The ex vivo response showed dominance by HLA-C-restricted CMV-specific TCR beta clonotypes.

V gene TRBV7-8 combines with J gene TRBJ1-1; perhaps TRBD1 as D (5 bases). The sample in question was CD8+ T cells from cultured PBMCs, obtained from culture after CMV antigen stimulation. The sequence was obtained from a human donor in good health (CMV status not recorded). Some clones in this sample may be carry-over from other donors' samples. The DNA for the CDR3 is TGTGCCAGCAGCTTCGGGTGGAGGAGGGGAGGAGGTAACACTGAAGCTTTCTTT. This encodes CASSFGWRRGGGNTEAFF.